The 5 T cell receptor beta chains below were found in one sample sequenced in a study of shared clonotypes between healthy human individuals. Clones were read by immunoSEQ multiplex PCR, and TCRdb kept only the in-frame ones, dropping some. This sample has about a million clones; approximately 77% occur once, and the top ten carry about 0.94%. Material: memory CD4+ T cells from PBMCs. The sample's subset: CD45RA-negative fraction. These TCRs come from a man younger than 30 in good health. Some clones in this sample may be carry-over from other donors' samples.

Only a few counts were recorded for this clone. The rearrangement joins TRBV6-6 to TRBJ1-2, with D unresolved. The germline V and J ends were trimmed by 10 bases and 6 bases, with 18 bases remaining between them. The germline gives CDR1 MNHNY, CDR2 SVGAGI (reference sequence). The CDR3 extends over 13 amino acids. The CDR3 spells CATSDGINDGYTF. The CDR3 DNA reads TGTGCCACCTCGGACGGCATCAATGATGGCTACACCTTC.

This clone has just one count. The chain combines TRBV7-6 with TRBJ1-1, with TRBD1 identical over 7 bases. The CDR3 is 16 amino acids. The V and J ends lost 3 bases and 5 bases, in that order; junction bases with no gene match: 12. Germline CDR1 and CDR2: SGHVS and FNYEAQ. This chain's CDR3 is CASSFLFMTGRTEAFF. In DNA form, the CDR3 reads TGTGCCAGCAGCTTCCTTTTTATGACAGGGAGAACTGAAGCTTTCTTT.

The chain links TRBV7-9 to TRBJ2-1, with D possibly TRBD2 on 6 matching bases. Trimming took 5 bases from V and 2 from J, leaving 16 bases between them. This CDR3 contains 16 residues. Germline CDR1 SEHNR, CDR2 FQNEAQ (reference sequence). This CDR3 reads CASSPPRREPYNEQFF. CDR3 DNA sequence: TGTGCCAGCAGCCCCCCCCGCCGGGAGCCCTACAATGAGCAGTTCTTC.

This chain joins TRBV7-9 and TRBJ1-6; D remains ambiguous. V was cut by 3 bases and J by 10 bases, with 13 bases left in between. The CDR3 is 14 amino acids. From germline, CDR1 is SEHNR and CDR2 FQNEAQ (reference sequence). The CDR3 DNA is TGTGCCAGCAGCTTCGCGTTGGCGGCATCACCCCTCCACTTT. It encodes CASSFALAASPLHF. Looking up the rest from reference TRBV7-9 and TRBJ1-6 gives the full variable domain: DTGVSQNPRHKITKRGQNVTFRCDPISEHNRLYWYRQTLGQGPEFLTYFQNEAQLEKSRLLSDRFSAERPKGSFSTLEIQRTEQGDSAMYLCASSFALAASPLHFGNGTRLTVT.

This chain links TRBV4-1 with TRBJ1-2; no definite D call. Trimming shortened V by 1 base and J by 3 bases, and 3 bases separated the two germline ends. CDR1 and CDR2 from the germline V gene are MGHRA and YSYEKL. This CDR3 has 12 residues. The CDR3 is CASSQVDYGYTF. Here the CDR3 DNA reads TGCGCCAGCAGCCAAGTGGACTATGGCTACACCTTC.